One and the same sample provided the 22 T cell receptor beta chains below, sequenced in a study of T cells in Graves' hyperthyroidism and ophthalmopathy. Regions amplified from RNA transcripts were the TCR beta CDR3 regions. In the first-round RT-PCR of the TCR CDR3, the HTBI primer set was used. TCRdb ran MiXCR on the multiplex PCR reads and lists one entry per CDR3 protein. The table lists 600,000 or so distinct CDR3 sequences, 13% to 15% of them singletons, with around 7% in the top ten. The material sequenced was blood. These receptors were collected from a woman in her late teens or twenties with Graves' ophthalmopathy.

This clonotype was observed at least ten times. The chain joins TRBV12-3 or TRBV12-4 to TRBJ1-5; D gene uncertain. This CDR3 has 15 residues. Trimming shortened V by 5 bases and J by 3 bases, and 14 bases separated the two germline ends. The CDR3 sequence is CASSPEGYDNQPQHF. In DNA, the CDR3 is TGTGCCAGCAGTCCCGAAGGGTACGACAATCAGCCCCAGCATTTT.

This clonotype was recorded many times. This chain uses TRBV6-1 with TRBJ2-7, with 8 nucleotides matching TRBD1. The CDR3 runs to 15 residues. The trim removed 6 bases at V and 2 bases at J, leaving 9 bases unmatched. Germline loops: CDR1 MNHNS, CDR2 SASEGT. CDR3 nucleotides: TGTGCCAGCAGGCCCGGACAGGGAAGCGCCTACGAGCAGTACTTC. This codes for CASRPGQGSAYEQYF.

This clonotype was detected many times. It may be a read error: a sequence one base away is much more abundant. This CDR3 is CASSLDAGELFF. The DNA of the CDR3 is TGTGCCAGCAGCTTAGACGCCGGGGAGCTGTTTTTT. This chain links TRBV7-9 with TRBJ2-2; D is unresolved. The CDR3 extends over 12 amino acids. Deletions cut 1 base from V and 6 bases from J, with 3 bases between. Germline CDR1 reads SEHNR; CDR2 reads FQNEAQ (reference sequence).

This clonotype was observed a few times. V gene TRBV7-9 combines with J gene TRBJ1-5; 8 bases are shared with TRBD1. The CDR3 extends over 14 amino acids. V was clipped by 4 bases and J by 5 bases; unmatched bases: 4. Germline-derived CDR1 and CDR2 are SEHNR and FQNEAQ (reference sequence). The CDR3 DNA reads as TGTGCCAGCAGCTCGGACAGGGCTTATCAGCCCCAGCATTTT. Translated: CASSSDRAYQPQHF.

This clonotype was counted many times. The J gene is TRBJ2-7, the V gene TRBV18; possible D gene TRBD2, 7 bases. The CDR3 covers 15 residues. Trimming stripped 2 bases from V and 7 bases from J, with 18 bases between. Germline lookup yields CDR1 KGHSH and CDR2 LQKENI. Here the CDR3 DNA reads TGTGCCAGCTCACCATTCCCCGGGGGGCGGTTTGAGCAGTACTTC. Protein product: CASSPFPGGRFEQYF.

Ten or more counts support this clonotype. The V and J genes are TRBV6-1 and TRBJ1-3; 8 positions agree with TRBD1. The trim removed 5 bases at V and 1 base at J, leaving 10 bases unmatched. This CDR3 spans 17 amino acids. CDR1 MNHNS and CDR2 SASEGT come from the germline V gene. The CDR3 DNA is TGTGCCAGCAGTTTCAACAGGGGGACAGCATCTGGAAACACCATATATTTT. Encoded protein: CASSFNRGTASGNTIYF.

Ten or more counts support this clonotype. V usage is TRBV7-9 and J usage is TRBJ2-1, with unresolved D. V shed 5 bases and J shed 4 bases, with 18 bases lying between them. Germline CDR1 reads SEHNR; CDR2 reads FQNEAQ (reference sequence). This CDR3 region has 16 residues. CDR3 sequence reads: CASSLWTVRSYNEQFF. CDR3 in DNA: TGTGCCAGCAGCCTATGGACGGTAAGGTCATACAATGAGCAGTTCTTC.

This clonotype was detected only a few times. The rearrangement uses TRBV7-9 and TRBJ1-2; TRBD1 might be the D (5 bases). The CDR3 runs to 15 residues. Germline CDR1 SEHNR, CDR2 FQNEAQ (reference sequence). V was shortened by 1 base and J by 4 bases, with 13 bases between the two germline ends. CDR3 in amino acids: CASSLVGGASYGYTF. CDR3 coding DNA: TGTGCCAGCAGCTTAGTCGGGGGAGCTAGCTATGGCTACACCTTC.

This clonotype was detected many times. The J gene is TRBJ2-3, the V gene TRBV2; 7 bases line up with TRBD2. V dropped 4 bases and J dropped 2; count of bases not matched to a gene: 6. This CDR3 contains 15 residues. Germline V gene sequence: CDR1 SNHLY, CDR2 FYNNEI. CDR3 loop: CASSALAESTDTQYF. For the CDR3, the DNA is TGTGCCAGCAGTGCTCTAGCGGAATCCACAGATACGCAGTATTTT.

This clonotype has at least ten counts. This chain links TRBV7-9 with TRBJ2-2; D is undetermined. Trimming took off 9 bases at V and 1 base at J, with 15 bases between the two ends. Germline V gene data show CDR1 as SEHNR and CDR2 as FQNEAQ (reference sequence). The CDR3 contains 15 residues. The CDR3 bases are TGTGCCAGTCTTCTGGGGTACCAGAACACCGGGGAGCTGTTTTTT. Its translation is CASLLGYQNTGELFF.

This clonotype was detected ten times or more. V and J are TRBV7-9 and TRBJ1-1, with a weak D call TRBD1 (5 bases). Trimming took off 2 bases at V and 0 bases at J, with 16 bases between the two ends. Per germline, CDR1 SEHNR and CDR2 FQNEAQ (reference sequence). The CDR3 spans 17 residues. The CDR3 sequence is CASSLRWGSLMNTEAFF. CDR3 DNA sequence: TGTGCCAGCAGCTTAAGGTGGGGGAGCCTGATGAACACTGAAGCTTTCTTT.

The rearrangement links TRBV6-9 to TRBJ1-2; D call uncertain. Germline-derived CDR1 and CDR2 are MNHGY and SVAAGI. The CDR3 has 12 residues. Trimming took off 3 bases at V and 4 bases at J, with 6 bases between the two ends. CDR3 sequence reads: CASSYLSYGYTF. CDR3 sequence (DNA): TGTGCCAGCAGTTACCTCAGCTATGGCTACACCTTC.

This clonotype occurred a few times. The chain is built from TRBV13 and TRBJ2-1; D gene ambiguous. Germline-derived CDR1 and CDR2 are PRHDT and FYEKMQ (reference sequence). V shed 3 bases and J shed 9 bases, with 12 bases lying between them. The CDR3 length is 13 residues. The CDR3 DNA reads TGTGCCAGCAGCTTTAGGTCCTCAACTGAGCAGTTCTTC. Translation: CASSFRSSTEQFF.

This clonotype was recorded at least ten times. This chain uses TRBV28 with TRBJ1-6; 7 bases line up with TRBD1. In germline, CDR1 is MDHEN, CDR2 SYDVKM. The CDR3 runs to 15 residues. V lost 6 bases to trimming and J lost 8 bases; unmatched junction nucleotides: 10. CDR3 sequence reads: CASSPQGTAHSPLHF. For the CDR3, the DNA is TGTGCCAGCAGCCCACAGGGGACAGCACATTCACCCCTCCACTTT.

This clonotype was counted at least ten times. This chain connects TRBV6-1 to TRBJ2-1, with 14 bases lining up with TRBD2. The CDR3 runs to 15 residues. Losses at the gene ends were 6 bases for V and 9 bases for J; bases not matched to a gene: 7. The V gene's germline CDR1 is MNHNS and CDR2 SASEGT. This chain's CDR3 is CASSPGLAGVPEQFF. As DNA, the CDR3 is TGTGCCAGCAGCCCGGGACTAGCGGGAGTCCCTGAGCAGTTCTTC.

In this sample, this clonotype turned up a few times. The rearrangement uses TRBV4-2 and TRBJ2-2; D is uncertain. CDR3 length equals 15 residues. The ends were cut back, 3 bases at V and 6 bases at J, with 14 bases in the middle. The germline CDR1 and CDR2 sequences are LGHNA and YNFKEQ. The DNA for the CDR3 is TGTGCCAGCAGCCAGGCCCTAGTGGTAGCCGGGGAGCTGTTTTTT. This codes for CASSQALVVAGELFF.

This clonotype was seen a few times. The gene calls are TRBV29-1 and TRBJ2-3; D gene uncertain. Germline CDR1 is SQVTM and CDR2 is ANQGSEA. The V end lost 2 bases, the J end lost 7 bases, and 10 bases lay between the germline ends. CDR3 length: 12 amino acids. CDR3 sequence (DNA): TGCAGCGTTGAATACTTGGATAATACGCAGTATTTT. It is translated as CSVEYLDNTQYF.

Regarding this clonotype: Relative to the germline gene, one junction end is altered; a read error may explain this. The chain is built from TRBV6-1 and TRBJ2-7; TRBD1 matches 8 bases. The CDR3 contains 13 residues. CDR1 MNHNS and CDR2 SASEGT come from the germline V gene. CDR3 amino acids: CASLAGTGYGQYF. Written as DNA, the CDR3 is TGTGCCAGTCTCGCCGGGACAGGTTACGGGCAGTACTTC.

This clonotype was detected many times. This rearrangement joins TRBV7-9 to TRBJ2-5; TRBD1 or TRBD2 may be the D gene (5 bases each). Per germline, CDR1 SEHNR and CDR2 FQNEAQ (reference sequence). Trimming took off 4 bases at V and 2 bases at J, with 20 bases between the two ends. This CDR3 is 17 amino acids long. The CDR3: CASSSARTRSGQETQYF. CDR3 DNA: TGTGCCAGCAGCTCCGCCAGGACACGGAGCGGACAAGAGACCCAGTACTTC.

This chain joins TRBV12-5 and TRBJ1-2; 7 bases match TRBD1. The ends lost 5 bases at V and 6 bases at J; junction bases unmatched: 12. Germline CDR1 LGHNT, CDR2 FRNRAP. CDR3 length equals 15 residues. The CDR3 sequence is CASGLSLGQVNGYTF. CDR3 coding DNA: TGTGCTAGTGGTCTCTCACTCGGACAGGTTAATGGCTACACCTTC.

This clonotype was recorded many times. The V and J genes are TRBV29-1 and TRBJ1-2; 7 bases match TRBD1. Trimming removed 4 bases from V and 6 bases from J; junction bases left unmatched: 2. The CDR3 loop spans 11 amino acids. CDR1 is SQVTM and CDR2 is ANQGSEA in the germline V gene. The CDR3 is CSVVQGDGYTF. As DNA, the CDR3 is TGCAGCGTTGTGCAGGGGGATGGCTACACCTTC.

This clonotype was counted between two and nine times. The rearrangement joins TRBV9 to TRBJ1-2, with TRBD1 as a possible D gene (6 bases). Germline V lookup: CDR1 SGDLS, CDR2 YYNGEE. The CDR3 has 18 residues. The V end was cut by 3 bases, the J end by 4 bases, with 25 bases between. The CDR3 spells CASSENHGQLGTPYGYTF. CDR3 DNA sequence: TGTGCCAGCAGCGAAAACCATGGACAGCTCGGGACCCCCTATGGCTACACCTTC.